A single sample is the source of the 30 T cell receptor beta chains below, sequenced in a study of response to subunit inactivated influenza vaccine. One entry per CDR3 protein, called by TCRdb with MiXCR from the RT-PCR reads. The repertoire consists of around 750,000 distinct CDR3 sequences, with around 20% occurring once and the leading ten covering about a tenth. The specimen was PBMCs from blood, collected roughly 5 days after vaccination. All receptors derive from a man in his fifties who received an inactivated influenza vaccine.

V and J are TRBV5-1 and TRBJ2-2; D may be TRBD1 (6 bases). CDR1 SGHRS and CDR2 YFSETQ come from the germline V gene. Trimming cost V 2 bases and J 1 base, with 18 bases left between them. This CDR3 is built from 18 residues. CDR3 DNA: TGCGCCAGCAGCTTCACCTACCGGCCGGGACAGAACACCGGGGAGCTGTTTTTT. The encoded protein is CASSFTYRPGQNTGELFF.

This clonotype has just a few counts. This chain connects TRBV20-1 to TRBJ1-5; D may be TRBD1 (6 bases). There are 14 residues in the CDR3. The germline gives CDR1 DFQATT, CDR2 SNEGSKA (reference sequence). Trimming pared 5 bases from V and 6 bases from J, leaving 17 bases between. DNA for the CDR3: TGCAGTGCTCGTGGACAGAGTCAGGCTCAGCCCCAGCATTTT. Protein product: CSARGQSQAQPQHF.

Remarks on this clonotype: An end of the junction differs from the germline gene, which may be a read error. The gene calls are TRBV6-5 and TRBJ1-2, with 8 bases fitting TRBD1. Per the germline V gene, CDR1 is MNHEY and CDR2 is SVGAGI. The CDR3 loop spans 15 amino acids. CDR3 sequence (DNA): TGTGCCAGCATTTACGGACAGGGAGCAAACTATGGCTACACCTTC. Its protein is CASIYGQGANYGYTF.

The chain combines TRBV4-3 with TRBJ2-7, with 7 bases fitting TRBD2. The CDR3 spans 16 residues. Trimming took 3 bases from V and 3 from J; bases not matched to a gene: 11. In germline, CDR1 is LGHNA, CDR2 YSLEER. CDR3 nucleotides: TGCGCCAGCAGCCAGGTCTACGGGACTACTCACTACGAGCAGTACTTC. It yields the protein CASSQVYGTTHYEQYF.

The chain combines TRBV19 with TRBJ1-1; D is ambiguous. Germline V gene sequence: CDR1 LNHDA, CDR2 SQIVND (reference sequence). CDR3 size: 12 residues. The V gene lost 7 bases and the J gene lost 1 base, with 7 bases spanning the gap. CDR3 nucleotide sequence: TGTGCCAGTAAAGAGGGGAACACTGAAGCTTTCTTT. It encodes CASKEGNTEAFF.

With respect to this clonotype: Compared with germline, one end of the junction differs, possibly owing to a read error. Here the CDR3 reads CASTSRQGRTIF. CDR3 DNA: TGTGCCAGCACCTCACGCCAGGGACGGACCATTTTT. The V gene is TRBV11-2, the J gene TRBJ1-6; perhaps TRBD1 as D (5 bases). CDR1 is SGHAT, CDR2 FQNNGV, per germline. The CDR3 totals 12 residues.

The rearrangement links TRBV27 to TRBJ2-3; no clear D. Looked up from germline, CDR1 is MNHEY and CDR2 is SMNVEV (reference sequence). Between the trimmed V and J ends, which lost 3 bases and 3 bases, there was a span of 7 bases. This CDR3 is 13 amino acids long. For the CDR3, the DNA is TGTGCCAGCAGTTTTACTTTAACAGATACGCAGTATTTT. It encodes CASSFTLTDTQYF.

The chain recombines TRBV4-3 with TRBJ2-7, with D perhaps TRBD2 (5 bases). V gave up 2 bases and J gave up 5 bases, with 16 bases separating them. The germline gives CDR1 LGHNA, CDR2 YSLEER. The CDR3 sequence is 15 residues long. The CDR3 coding sequence is TGCGCCAGCAGCCAATTCCCCGGGAACAGAGACGAGCAGTACTTC. This encodes CASSQFPGNRDEQYF.

The chain combines TRBV20-1 with TRBJ2-4; the D is unclear. The CDR3 covers 14 residues. V gave up 0 bases and J gave up 0 bases, with 6 bases separating them. Per germline, CDR1 DFQATT and CDR2 SNEGSKA (reference sequence). The DNA of the CDR3 is TGCAGTGCTAGAGAGGCGGTAGCCAAAAACATTCAGTACTTC. As protein: CSAREAVAKNIQYF.

The rearrangement joins TRBV13 to TRBJ2-7; TRBD2 aligns across 8 bases. V lost 4 bases, J lost 5 bases, and 7 bases stayed unmatched. This CDR3 is 14 amino acids long. The germline gives CDR1 PRHDT, CDR2 FYEKMQ (reference sequence). CDR3 region: CASSSRLRGDEQYF. In DNA, the CDR3 is TGTGCCAGCAGCTCGCGCTTGCGGGGGGACGAGCAGTACTTC.

The rearrangement links TRBV7-9 to TRBJ2-7, with 9 bases lining up with TRBD2. J was trimmed by 5 bases and V by 1 base; bases with no gene match: 6. The length of the CDR3 is 15 residues. Germline V gene sequence: CDR1 SEHNR, CDR2 FQNEAQ (reference sequence). The CDR3 loop reads CASSLVSGRTHEQYF. CDR3 nucleotide sequence: TGTGCCAGCAGCTTAGTTAGCGGGAGAACCCACGAGCAGTACTTC.

This rearrangement joins TRBV7-9 to TRBJ2-7, with D possibly being TRBD2 (6 bases). CDR3 size: 17 residues. The V and J ends lost 5 bases and 7 bases respectively, with 27 bases between them. Germline CDR1 and CDR2: SEHNR and FQNEAQ (reference sequence). The CDR3 sequence is CASSGSDVTSNRWEQYF. CDR3 DNA sequence: TGTGCCAGCAGCGGATCCGACGTAACTAGCAACCGCTGGGAGCAGTACTTC.

On this clonotype: A junction boundary mismatches the germline segment, possibly from a read error. The rearrangement links TRBV5-1 to TRBJ2-5, with D possibly being TRBD1 (6 bases). The CDR3 is 12 residues long. Germline-derived CDR1 and CDR2 are SGHRS and YFSETQ. The CDR3 loop is CASTLNRETQYF. The DNA for the CDR3 is TGCGCCAGCACCTTGAACAGGGAAACCCAGTACTTC.

V and J are TRBV7-2 and TRBJ2-3; 7 positions match TRBD1. CDR3 size: 15 residues. Looked up from germline, CDR1 is SGHTA and CDR2 is FQGNSA. The V and J ends lost 4 bases and 0 bases, in that order; junction bases with no gene match: 4. CDR3 coding DNA: TGTGCCAGCAGCTGGGTGACAGGGAGCACAGATACGCAGTATTTT. Protein: CASSWVTGSTDTQYF. Complete variable domain (other parts from reference TRBV7-2 and TRBJ2-3): GAGVSQSPSNKVTEKGKDVELRCDPISGHTALYWYRQSLGQGLEFLIYFQGNSAPDKSGLPSDRFSAERTGGSVSTLTIQRTQQEDSAVYLCASSWVTGSTDTQYFGPGTRLTVL.

This sequence joins TRBV3-1 and TRBJ2-1; D may correspond to TRBD1 or TRBD2 (5 bases each). CDR1 LGHDT and CDR2 YNNKEL come from the germline V gene (reference sequence). With 4 bases removed from V and 7 bases from J, the gap between germline ends came to 17 bases. The CDR3 is 15 residues long. The CDR3 protein is CASSRDHLYLNEQFF. The CDR3 nucleotides read TGTGCCAGCAGCCGGGACCACCTCTATCTTAATGAGCAGTTCTTC.

The CDR3 nucleotides read TGTGCCAGCAGTTTAAGACAGGGGAGGACTGAAGCTTTCTTT. Translating gives CASSLRQGRTEAFF. The chain uses TRBV12-3 or TRBV12-4 and TRBJ1-1; 8 bases are a match to TRBD1. The J segment lost 5 bases and the V segment lost 2 bases, leaving 4 bases of the junction unmatched. The CDR3 is 14 amino acids.

This clonotype has more than one count but fewer than ten. The V call is TRBV4-3, the J call TRBJ2-3, with a possible D match to TRBD1 (5 bases). Germline CDR1 is LGHNA and CDR2 is YSLEER. The CDR3 is made up of 14 amino acids. V was pared by 2 bases and J by 5 bases, with 11 bases between. The CDR3 bases are TGCGCCAGCAGCCAACAGGGCCTCGGAGATACGCAGTATTTT. This gives the protein CASSQQGLGDTQYF.

The chain uses TRBV5-1 and TRBJ2-7; the D gene is possibly TRBD2 (6 bases). Germline CDR1 and CDR2: SGHRS and YFSETQ. The CDR3 loop spans 16 amino acids. V dropped 3 bases and J dropped 0 bases, with 16 bases sitting between them. The CDR3 loop is CASSSLGGRSSYEQYF. CDR3 DNA: TGCGCCAGCAGCTCCCTTGGGGGGAGGAGCTCCTACGAGCAGTACTTC.

The chain recombines TRBV7-3 with TRBJ2-1, with D possibly TRBD2 on 6 matching bases. V dropped 3 bases and J dropped 3 bases, with 9 bases sitting between them. The germline gives CDR1 SGHTA, CDR2 FQGTGA. The CDR3 has 14 amino acids. In DNA, the CDR3 is TGTGCCAGCAGCTTTGGACTAAACTACAATGAGCAGTTCTTC. Residues: CASSFGLNYNEQFF.

The chain couples TRBV20-1 to TRBJ1-3; D is perhaps TRBD1 (5 bases). This CDR3 is built from 14 residues. Per germline, CDR1 DFQATT and CDR2 SNEGSKA (reference sequence). V was cut by 2 bases and J by 2 bases, with 10 bases left in between. This chain's CDR3 is CSARPPGPGNTIYF. For the CDR3, the DNA is TGCAGTGCTAGACCCCCGGGACCTGGAAACACCATATATTTT.

This clonotype appeared a few times. The chain links TRBV20-1 to TRBJ2-3; 7 nucleotides match TRBD2. This CDR3 spans 17 amino acids. CDR1 is DFQATT and CDR2 is SNEGSKA in the germline V gene (reference sequence). With 0 bases clipped from V and 3 bases from J, the junction kept 12 bases outside the gene matches. This CDR3 is CSARDLEGGSYTDTQYF. Here the CDR3 DNA reads TGCAGTGCTAGAGATCTCGAGGGCGGGAGTTATACAGATACGCAGTATTTT.

The chain is built from TRBV2 and TRBJ1-1; D is uncertain. The CDR3 is 11 residues long. Germline CDR1 reads SNHLY; CDR2 reads FYNNEI. V gave up 3 bases and J gave up 6 bases, with 5 bases separating them. CDR3 DNA: TGTGCCAGCAGTGAGATCTCTGAAGCTTTCTTT. Protein product: CASSEISEAFF.

This clonotype occurred a few times. The CDR3 nucleotides read TGTGCCAGCAGTTCCGGGACAGTCAGTGAAAAACTGTTTTTT. Encoded protein: CASSSGTVSEKLFF. This rearrangement joins TRBV12-3 or TRBV12-4 to TRBJ1-4; TRBD1 matches 7 bases. There are 14 residues in the CDR3. J lost 7 bases, V lost 4 bases, and 6 bases had no gene match.

This clonotype has only a few counts. The chain links TRBV2 to TRBJ2-1, with D possibly being TRBD1 or TRBD2 (5 bases each). Trimming removed 7 bases at V and 0 bases at J, with 19 bases between. Germline V gives CDR1 SNHLY, CDR2 FYNNEI. This CDR3 region has 17 residues. In DNA form, the CDR3 reads TGTGCCAGCACGGGTCGAGGGACCCTTCTCTCCTACAATGAGCAGTTCTTC. Translating gives CASTGRGTLLSYNEQFF.

This clonotype was seen many times. The chain recombines TRBV10-2 with TRBJ2-7; 7 bases agree with TRBD1. The CDR3 has 14 residues. V trimming: 6 bases; J trimming: 0 bases; junction bases outside the gene matches: 5. Germline V gene sequence: CDR1 WSHSY, CDR2 SAAADI. This CDR3 reads CASSRDRSSYEQYF. Written as DNA, the CDR3 is TGCGCCAGCAGCCGGGACAGAAGCTCCTACGAGCAGTACTTC.

CDR3: CASSWRSGQRYNEQFF. CDR3 in DNA: TGCGCCAGCAGCTGGAGATCGGGACAGAGATACAATGAGCAGTTCTTC. The chain joins TRBV5-1 to TRBJ2-1; 7 bases are shared with TRBD1. This CDR3 region has 16 residues. Germline assignment: CDR1 SGHRS and CDR2 YFSETQ. Trimming removed 3 bases from V and 4 bases from J; junction bases left unmatched: 10.

This clonotype has only a few counts. J is TRBJ2-3 and V is TRBV10-3; D gene ambiguous. This CDR3 contains 15 residues. Germline loops: CDR1 ENHRY, CDR2 SYGVKD. Trimming took 0 bases from V and 3 from J, leaving 10 bases between them. This chain's CDR3 is CAISESSGQTDTQYF. The CDR3 DNA sequence: TGTGCCATCAGTGAGTCGAGTGGCCAGACAGATACGCAGTATTTT.

This clonotype was detected only a few times. The chain recombines TRBV14 with TRBJ2-1, with 14 positions matching TRBD2. Trimming removed 4 bases from V and 0 bases from J; junction bases left unmatched: 5. Germline loops: CDR1 SGHDN, CDR2 FVKESK. The CDR3 length is 18 residues. CDR3 bases: TGTGCCAGCAGCCCCCGGACTAGCGGGGGGCACTCCTACAATGAGCAGTTCTTC. Protein sequence: CASSPRTSGGHSYNEQFF.

The chain recombines TRBV20-1 with TRBJ2-7; D perhaps matches TRBD1 (7 bases). This CDR3 has 14 amino acids. Germline lookup yields CDR1 DFQATT and CDR2 SNEGSKA (reference sequence). Between the trimmed V and J ends, which lost 5 bases and 3 bases, there was a span of 17 bases. The CDR3, as DNA: TGCAGTGCTGACGGCAGGGGGGCCATCTACGAGCAGTACTTC. Translated, it gives CSADGRGAIYEQYF.

This chain joins TRBV4-3 and TRBJ1-5, with TRBD1 identical over 9 bases. This CDR3 is 15 amino acids long. The V segment lost 4 bases and the J segment 5 bases; nucleotides outside the gene matches: 6. CDR1 and CDR2 from the germline V gene are LGHNA and YSLEER. The CDR3 nucleotides are TGCGCCAGCAGCCTAAGGACAGGGGACCATCAGCCCCAGCATTTT. As protein: CASSLRTGDHQPQHF.